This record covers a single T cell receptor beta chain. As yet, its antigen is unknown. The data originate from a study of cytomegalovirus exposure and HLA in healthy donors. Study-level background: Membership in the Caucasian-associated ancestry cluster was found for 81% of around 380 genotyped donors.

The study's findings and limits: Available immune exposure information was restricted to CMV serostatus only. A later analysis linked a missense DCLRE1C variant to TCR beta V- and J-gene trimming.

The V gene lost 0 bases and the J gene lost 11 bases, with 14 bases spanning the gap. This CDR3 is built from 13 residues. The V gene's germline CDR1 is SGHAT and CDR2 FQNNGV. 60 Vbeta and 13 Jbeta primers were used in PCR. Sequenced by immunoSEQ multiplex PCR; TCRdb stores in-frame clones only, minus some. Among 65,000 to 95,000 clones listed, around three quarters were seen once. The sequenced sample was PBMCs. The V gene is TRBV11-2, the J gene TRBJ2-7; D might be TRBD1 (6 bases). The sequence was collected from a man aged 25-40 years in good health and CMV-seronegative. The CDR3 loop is CASSLELPQGKYF. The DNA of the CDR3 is TGTGCCAGCAGCTTAGAACTTCCGCAGGGGAAGTACTTC.